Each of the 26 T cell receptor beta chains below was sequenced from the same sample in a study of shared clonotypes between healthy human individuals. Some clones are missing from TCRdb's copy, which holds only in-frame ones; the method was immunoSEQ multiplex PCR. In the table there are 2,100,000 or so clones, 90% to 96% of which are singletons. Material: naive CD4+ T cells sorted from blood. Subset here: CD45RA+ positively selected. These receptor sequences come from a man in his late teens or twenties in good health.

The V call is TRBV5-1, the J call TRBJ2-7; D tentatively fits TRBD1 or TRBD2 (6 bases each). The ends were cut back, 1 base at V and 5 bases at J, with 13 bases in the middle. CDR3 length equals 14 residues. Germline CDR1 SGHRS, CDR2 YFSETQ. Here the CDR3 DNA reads TGCGCCAGCAGCTTGTCCGGGGGCGCGAACGAGCAGTACTTC. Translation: CASSLSGGANEQYF.

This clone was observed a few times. The CDR3 DNA reads TGTGCCAGCAGCTTAATTCGGGACATGAGCACTGAAGCTTTCTTT. This sequence encodes CASSLIRDMSTEAFF. V is TRBV11-2 and J is TRBJ1-1, with D perhaps matching TRBD1 (6 bases). This CDR3 spans 15 amino acids. The ends were cut back, 2 bases at V and 4 bases at J, with 14 bases in the middle. In germline, CDR1 is SGHAT, CDR2 FQNNGV.

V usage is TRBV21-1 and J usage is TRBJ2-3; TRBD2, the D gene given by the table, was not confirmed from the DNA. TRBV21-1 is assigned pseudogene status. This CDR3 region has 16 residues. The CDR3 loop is CASSKVVGLNTDTQYF. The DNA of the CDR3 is TGTGCCAGCAGCAAAGTGGTGGGACTAAACACAGATACGCAGTATTTT.

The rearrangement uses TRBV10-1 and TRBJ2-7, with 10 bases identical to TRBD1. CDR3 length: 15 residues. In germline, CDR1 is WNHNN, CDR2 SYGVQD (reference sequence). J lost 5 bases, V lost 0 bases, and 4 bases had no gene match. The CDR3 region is CASSESDRGRDEQYF. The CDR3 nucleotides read TGCGCCAGCAGTGAGTCGGACAGGGGGAGAGACGAGCAGTACTTC.

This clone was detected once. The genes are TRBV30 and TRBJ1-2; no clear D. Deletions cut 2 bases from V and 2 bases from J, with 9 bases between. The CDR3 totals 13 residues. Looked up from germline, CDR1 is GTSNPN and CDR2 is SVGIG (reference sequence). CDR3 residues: CAWSNEKNYGYTF. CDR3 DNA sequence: TGTGCCTGGAGTAATGAGAAAAACTATGGCTACACCTTC.

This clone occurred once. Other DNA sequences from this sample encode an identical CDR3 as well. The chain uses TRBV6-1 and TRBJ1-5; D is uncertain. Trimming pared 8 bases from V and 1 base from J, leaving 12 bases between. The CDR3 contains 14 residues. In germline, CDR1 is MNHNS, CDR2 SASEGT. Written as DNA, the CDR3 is TGTGCCAGCTCCGGGTCCTCCAGCAATCAGCCCCAGCATTTT. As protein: CASSGSSSNQPQHF.

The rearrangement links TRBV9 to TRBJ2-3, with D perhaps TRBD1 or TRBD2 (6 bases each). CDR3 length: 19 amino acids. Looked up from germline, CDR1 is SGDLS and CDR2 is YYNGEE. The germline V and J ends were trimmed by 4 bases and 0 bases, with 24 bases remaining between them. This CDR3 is CASSPRGVGGQQSTDTQYF. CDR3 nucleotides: TGTGCCAGCAGCCCCCGTGGCGTGGGGGGACAACAGAGCACAGATACGCAGTATTTT.

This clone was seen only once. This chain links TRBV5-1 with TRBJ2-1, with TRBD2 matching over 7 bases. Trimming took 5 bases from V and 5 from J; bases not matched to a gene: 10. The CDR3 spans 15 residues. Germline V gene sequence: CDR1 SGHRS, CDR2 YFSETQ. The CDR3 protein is CASSGESGANNEQFF. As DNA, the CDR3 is TGCGCCAGCAGTGGTGAGAGCGGGGCGAACAATGAGCAGTTCTTC.

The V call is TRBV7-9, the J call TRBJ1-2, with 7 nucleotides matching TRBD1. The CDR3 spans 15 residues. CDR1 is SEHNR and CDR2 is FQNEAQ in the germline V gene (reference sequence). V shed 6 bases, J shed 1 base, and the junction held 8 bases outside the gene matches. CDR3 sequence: CASSYLQGVNYGYTF. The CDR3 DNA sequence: TGTGCCAGCAGTTATCTCCAGGGGGTTAACTATGGCTACACCTTC.

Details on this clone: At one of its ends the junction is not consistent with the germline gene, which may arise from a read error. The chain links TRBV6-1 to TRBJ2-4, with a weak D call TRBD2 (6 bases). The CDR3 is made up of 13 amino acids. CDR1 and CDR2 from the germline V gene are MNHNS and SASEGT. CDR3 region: CASSDNASGVMHF. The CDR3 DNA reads TGTGCCAGCAGTGATAACGCGTCGGGGGTGATGCACTTC.

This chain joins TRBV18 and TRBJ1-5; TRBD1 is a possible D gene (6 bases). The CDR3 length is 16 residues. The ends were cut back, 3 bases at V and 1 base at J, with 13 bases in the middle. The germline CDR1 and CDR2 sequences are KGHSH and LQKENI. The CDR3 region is CASSPRTATSNQPQHF. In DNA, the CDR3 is TGTGCCAGCTCACCCCGGACAGCCACCAGCAATCAGCCCCAGCATTTT.

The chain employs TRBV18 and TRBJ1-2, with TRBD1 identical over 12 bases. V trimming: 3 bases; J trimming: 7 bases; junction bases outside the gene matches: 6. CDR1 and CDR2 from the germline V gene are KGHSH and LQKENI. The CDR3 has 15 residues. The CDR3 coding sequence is TGTGCCAGCTCACCTTGGGACAGGGGGCCGCCTGGCTACACCTTC. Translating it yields CASSPWDRGPPGYTF.

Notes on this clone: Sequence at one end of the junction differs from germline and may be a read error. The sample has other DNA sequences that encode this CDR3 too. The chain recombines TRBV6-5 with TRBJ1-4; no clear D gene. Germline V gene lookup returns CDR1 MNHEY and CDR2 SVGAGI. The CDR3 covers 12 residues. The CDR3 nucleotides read TGTGCCAGCAGCTACTCGGGGGAAAAACTGTTTTTT. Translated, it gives CASSYSGEKLFF.

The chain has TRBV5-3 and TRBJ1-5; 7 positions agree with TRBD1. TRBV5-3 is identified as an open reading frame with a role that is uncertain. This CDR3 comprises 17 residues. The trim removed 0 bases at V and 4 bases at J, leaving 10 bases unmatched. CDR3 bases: TGTGCCAGAAGCTTGGGTCCGGACAGGAGTGTAAATCAGCCCCAGCATTTT. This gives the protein CARSLGPDRSVNQPQHF.

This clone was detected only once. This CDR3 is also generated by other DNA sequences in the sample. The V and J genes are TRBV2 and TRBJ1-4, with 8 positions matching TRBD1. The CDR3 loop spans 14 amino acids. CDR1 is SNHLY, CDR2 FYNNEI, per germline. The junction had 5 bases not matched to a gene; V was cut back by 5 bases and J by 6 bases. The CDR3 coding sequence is TGTGCCAGCAGTCCGGACAGGGCTGATGAAAAACTGTTTTTT. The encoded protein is CASSPDRADEKLFF.

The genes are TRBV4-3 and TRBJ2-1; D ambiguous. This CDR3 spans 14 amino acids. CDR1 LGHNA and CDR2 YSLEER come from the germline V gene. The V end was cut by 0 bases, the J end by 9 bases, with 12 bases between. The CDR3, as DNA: TGCGCCAGCAGCCAAGAGGGGATTAAGGGTGAGCAGTTCTTC. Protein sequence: CASSQEGIKGEQFF.

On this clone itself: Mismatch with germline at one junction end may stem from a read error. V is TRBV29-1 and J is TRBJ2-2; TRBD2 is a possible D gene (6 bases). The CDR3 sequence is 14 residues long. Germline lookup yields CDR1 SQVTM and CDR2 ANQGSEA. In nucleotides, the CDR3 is TGCAGCGTGGAAGCGGACTCGGGAGCCGGGGAGCTGTTTTTT. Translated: CSVEADSGAGELFF.

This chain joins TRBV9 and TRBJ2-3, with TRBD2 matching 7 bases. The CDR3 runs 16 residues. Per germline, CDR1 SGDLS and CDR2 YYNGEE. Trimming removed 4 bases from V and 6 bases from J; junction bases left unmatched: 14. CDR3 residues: CASSPQLATRLDTQYF. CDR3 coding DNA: TGTGCCAGCAGCCCCCAACTAGCGACCCGCCTGGATACGCAGTATTTT.

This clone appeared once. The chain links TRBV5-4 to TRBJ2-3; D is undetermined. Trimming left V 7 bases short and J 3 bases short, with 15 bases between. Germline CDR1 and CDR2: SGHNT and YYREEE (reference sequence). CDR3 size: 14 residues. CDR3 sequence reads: CASVPLFETDTQYF. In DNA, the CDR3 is TGTGCCAGCGTCCCCCTGTTCGAGACAGATACGCAGTATTTT.

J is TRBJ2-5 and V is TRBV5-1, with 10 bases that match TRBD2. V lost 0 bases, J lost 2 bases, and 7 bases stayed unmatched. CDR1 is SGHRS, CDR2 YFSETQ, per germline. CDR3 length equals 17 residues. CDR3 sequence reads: CASSLEALAGIQETQYF. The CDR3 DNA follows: TGCGCCAGCAGCTTGGAGGCACTAGCGGGGATACAAGAGACCCAGTACTTC.

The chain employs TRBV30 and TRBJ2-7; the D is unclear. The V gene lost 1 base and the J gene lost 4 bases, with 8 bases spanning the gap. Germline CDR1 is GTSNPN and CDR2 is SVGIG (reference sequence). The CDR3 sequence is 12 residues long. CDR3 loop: CAWSGSDYEQYF. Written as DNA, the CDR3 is TGTGCCTGGAGTGGGTCTGATTACGAGCAGTACTTC.

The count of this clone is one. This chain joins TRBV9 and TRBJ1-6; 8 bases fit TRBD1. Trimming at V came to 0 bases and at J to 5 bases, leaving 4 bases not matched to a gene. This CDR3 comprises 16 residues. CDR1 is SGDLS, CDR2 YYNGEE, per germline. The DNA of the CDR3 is TGTGCCAGCAGCGTAGGACAGGGGTTCGATAATTCACCCCTCCACTTT. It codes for CASSVGQGFDNSPLHF.

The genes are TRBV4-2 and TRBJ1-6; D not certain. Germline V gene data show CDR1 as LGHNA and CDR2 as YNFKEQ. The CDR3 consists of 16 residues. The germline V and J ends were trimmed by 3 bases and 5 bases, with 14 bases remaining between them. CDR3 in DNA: TGTGCCAGCAGCCATGGTAGGGCAGTAAATAATTCACCCCTCCACTTT. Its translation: CASSHGRAVNNSPLHF.

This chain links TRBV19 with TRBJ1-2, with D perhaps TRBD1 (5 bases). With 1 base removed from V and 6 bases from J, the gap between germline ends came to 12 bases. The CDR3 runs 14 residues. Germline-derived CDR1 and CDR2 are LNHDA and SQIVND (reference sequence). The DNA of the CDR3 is TGTGCCAGTAGTATAGGTAGAGGGGTCGATGGCTACACCTTC. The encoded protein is CASSIGRGVDGYTF. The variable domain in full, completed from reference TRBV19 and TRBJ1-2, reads DGGITQSPKYLFRKEGQNVTLSCEQNLNHDAMYWYRQDPGQGLRLIYYSQIVNDFQKGDIAEGYSVSREKKESFPLTVTSAQKNPTAFYLCASSIGRGVDGYTFGSGTRLTVV.

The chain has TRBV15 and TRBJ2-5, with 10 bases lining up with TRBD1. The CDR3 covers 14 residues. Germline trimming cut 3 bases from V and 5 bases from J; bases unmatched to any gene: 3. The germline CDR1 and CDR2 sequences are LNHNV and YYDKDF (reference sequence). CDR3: CATSRDRGWETQYF. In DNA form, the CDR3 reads TGTGCCACCAGCAGGGACAGGGGGTGGGAGACCCAGTACTTC.

The CDR3 protein is CSVSVTPGQGTDTQYF. The DNA of the CDR3 is TGCAGCGTCTCCGTGACCCCTGGACAGGGGACAGATACGCAGTATTTT. The chain uses TRBV29-1 and TRBJ2-3; 9 nucleotides agree with TRBD1. Germline V gene data show CDR1 as SQVTM and CDR2 as ANQGSEA. This CDR3 has 16 residues. After removal of 6 bases from V and 3 bases from J, the junction contained 13 bases not matched to a gene.